The clone carrying this T cell receptor (beta chain) has only a few counts. Its antigen is not identified. The data derive from a study of cytomegalovirus exposure and HLA in healthy donors. Produced via immunoSEQ multiplex PCR; TCRdb's table is partial and in-frame only. The repertoire has about 240,000 clones, around 87% of them found once; the top ten carry roughly 1.2%. Findings and limits, study-wide: Most TCR sequences showed up rarely, but some public TCRs showed up in many donors.

Germline values: CDR1 SGDLS, CDR2 YYNGEE. This CDR3 has 20 residues. The V segment lost 0 bases and the J segment 3 bases; nucleotides outside the gene matches: 18. The sample was PBMCs. The clonotype comes from a woman aged 25 to 39 in good health and CMV-seropositive. V gene TRBV9 combines with J gene TRBJ2-3, with TRBD1 matching 8 bases. The CDR3 DNA reads as TGTGCCAGCAGCGTAGCTACAGGGGGTAGGGGCCTGGTGGGAACAGATACGCAGTATTTT. As protein: CASSVATGGRGLVGTDTQYF.